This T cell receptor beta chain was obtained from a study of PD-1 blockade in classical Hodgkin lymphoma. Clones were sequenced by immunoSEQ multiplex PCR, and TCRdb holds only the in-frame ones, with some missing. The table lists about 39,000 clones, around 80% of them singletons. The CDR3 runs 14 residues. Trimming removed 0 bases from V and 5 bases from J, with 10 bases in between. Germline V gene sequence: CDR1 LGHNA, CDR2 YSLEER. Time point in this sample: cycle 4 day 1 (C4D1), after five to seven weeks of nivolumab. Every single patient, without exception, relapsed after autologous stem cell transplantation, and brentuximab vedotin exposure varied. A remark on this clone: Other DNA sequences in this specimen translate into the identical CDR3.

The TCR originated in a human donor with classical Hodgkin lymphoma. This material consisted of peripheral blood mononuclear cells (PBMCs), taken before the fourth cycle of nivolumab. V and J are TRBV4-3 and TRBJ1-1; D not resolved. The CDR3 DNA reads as TGCGCCAGCAGCCAAGATCGGAGACGGACTGAAGCTTTCTTT. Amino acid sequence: CASSQDRRRTEAFF.